This T cell receptor (beta chain) stems from a study of shared clonotypes between healthy human individuals. About this clone: The same CDR3 also results from other DNA sequences found in this sample.

Profiled with immunoSEQ multiplex PCR; TCRdb holds only in-frame clones, not every one. The sample lists roughly 1.4 million clones; approximately 98.5% were seen once. Germline-derived CDR1 and CDR2 are SGHRS and YFSETQ. The CDR3 consists of 13 residues. V was pared by 0 bases and J by 7 bases, with 8 bases between. The chain uses TRBV5-1 and TRBJ2-1; D perhaps matches TRBD1 (6 bases). The clonotype comes from a man aged 30-40 years in good health. Sequenced material: naive CD4+ T cells sorted from blood. As for subset: CD45RA+ positively selected. This CDR3 reads CASSLGQGNEQFF. CDR3 in DNA: TGCGCCAGCAGCTTGGGCCAGGGGAATGAGCAGTTCTTC.